Presented here are 2 T cell receptor beta chains from one specimen sequenced in a study of OX40 agonist ivuxolimab in advanced cancers. Assay: immunoSEQ multiplex PCR; the TCRdb copy retains only in-frame clones and omits some. The repertoire holds tens of thousands of clones, roughly four fifths seen once, with about 4.3% in the top ten. Sample: CD4+ or CD8+ T cells sorted from blood, taken in a trial of the OX40 agonist ivuxolimab. The origin of the receptors is an adult with an advanced solid tumor such as melanoma, head and neck, liver or kidney cancer.

This sequence joins TRBV2 and TRBJ1-5; D ambiguous. The CDR3 runs to 13 residues. V lost 2 bases and J 7 bases, leaving 9 bases between the germline ends. Germline V gene lookup returns CDR1 SNHLY and CDR2 FYNNEI. CDR3 sequence (DNA): TGTGCCAGCAGTGAAAGGTGGGAACAGCCCCAGCATTTT. Protein sequence: CASSERWEQPQHF.

The chain links TRBV19 to TRBJ2-1; TRBD1 is a possible D gene (6 bases). The germline V gene has CDR1 LNHDA and CDR2 SQIVND (reference sequence). This CDR3 is 15 amino acids long. Trimming took off 2 bases at V and 6 bases at J, with 14 bases between the two ends. The CDR3 sequence: CASSIIGTWGNEQFF. The CDR3 bases are TGTGCCAGTAGTATAATCGGGACATGGGGCAATGAGCAGTTCTTC. Based on the CDR3 plus reference TRBV19 and TRBJ2-1, the full variable domain is DGGITQSPKYLFRKEGQNVTLSCEQNLNHDAMYWYRQDPGQGLRLIYYSQIVNDFQKGDIAEGYSVSREKKESFPLTVTSAQKNPTAFYLCASSIIGTWGNEQFFGPGTRLTVL.